This T cell receptor beta chain came from a study of T cells after posttransplantation cyclophosphamide. Treatment was busulfan-fludarabine conditioning, a marrow graft, and cyclophosphamide on days +3 and +4. This CDR3 is built from 13 residues. The ends were cut back, 6 bases at V and 0 bases at J, with 8 bases in the middle. The germline V gene encodes CDR1 ENHRY and CDR2 SYGVKD. Profiled with immunoSEQ multiplex PCR; TCRdb holds only in-frame clones, not every one. The repertoire holds around 17,000 clones, with 77% as singletons. This chain uses TRBV10-3 with TRBJ1-1; D is unclear. The material was CD8+ T cells sorted from PBMCs, obtained 1903 days after a stem cell transplant with posttransplant cyclophosphamide. The receptor was isolated from a female patient aged 40-49 years who received an allogeneic stem cell transplant from a related donor, was CMV-positive, and had no GVHD. T cells may partly derive from the graft donor. The CDR3 spells CAIRPDLNTEAFF. The DNA for the CDR3 is TGTGCCATCAGACCCGACTTGAACACTGAAGCTTTCTTT.